The rows below give T cell receptor beta chains drawn from one sample of a study of CD8+CD57+ T cells in acquired aplastic anemia. MiXCR was run by TCRdb on the reads, yielding one entry per CDR3 protein. The profile shows some 140,000 distinct CDR3 sequences, roughly 49% of them singletons. The sample comprised sorted CD4+, CD8+, or CD8+CD57+ T cells (not recorded which) from PBMCs. The receptor source for this set is a human donor with aplastic anemia. The CDR3 runs from the conserved cysteine through the conserved F or W. The D gene is left open where the match is weak. Size is omitted from some rows. Given values are once, few, many or a class for expanded clones.

J | D | V | size | DNA | CDR3
TRBJ2-7 | TRBD1 | TRBV5-8 | NA | TGTGCCAGCAGATCACCGGGACAGGTCCTCGAGCAGTACTTC | CASRSPGQVLEQYF
TRBJ2-3 | NA | TRBV10-1 | NA | TGCGCCAGCAGTGATGGGGGGGCAGGAACAGATACGCAGTATTTT | CASSDGGAGTDTQYF
TRBJ2-3 | TRBD2 | TRBV6-1 | many | TGTGCCAGCAGAACTAGCGGGGGGCACACAGATACGCAGTATTTT | CASRTSGGHTDTQYF
TRBJ2-7 | NA | TRBV11-2 | NA | TGTGCCAGCAGCTACCGATTTGGGGCTCCCTACGAGCAGTACTTC | CASSYRFGAPYEQYF
TRBJ1-6 | NA | TRBV10-3 | many | TGTGCCATCAGTGATTGGGCTGAACCCCTCCACTTT | CAISDWAEPLHF
TRBJ2-7 | TRBD2 | TRBV15 | NA | TGTGCCACCAGCAGGCTGACGGGAGGCCAGTCCTACGAGCAGTACTTC | CATSRLTGGQSYEQYF
TRBJ2-7 | TRBD1 | TRBV15 | many | TGTGCCACCAGCAGACTGACAGGGTTTAGGCACGAGCAGTACTTC | CATSRLTGFRHEQYF
TRBJ2-3 | TRBD2 | TRBV7-8 | NA | TGTGCCAGCAGCTCGGTCGGGACTAGCGGGGGGTTGGATACGCAGTATTTT | CASSSVGTSGGLDTQYF
TRBJ2-7 | NA | TRBV19 | many | TGTGCCAGCAGGGGGGTGGGTACCTACGAGCAGTACTTC | CASRGVGTYEQYF
TRBJ2-1 | NA | TRBV24-1 | NA | TGTGCCACCAGTGATTGGTCAACCCGTGAGCAGTTCTTC | CATSDWSTREQFF